This T cell receptor (beta chain) came from a study of spatial heterogeneity in lung cancer. Background on the study: Sequencing consistently turned up more beta-chain sequences than alpha-chain sequences.

The time point: sample taken at primary tumor resection. TCRdb reprocessed the 5' RACE reads via MiXCR and lists one record per CDR3 protein. The sample has 30,000 to 45,000 distinct CDR3 sequences, approximately 3% seen once. This clonotype was picked up many times. The CDR3 contains 12 residues. Trimming removed 7 bases at V and 11 bases at J, with 15 bases between. In germline, CDR1 is MDHEN, CDR2 SYDVKM. This rearrangement joins TRBV28 to TRBJ1-5, with TRBD1 as a possible D gene (5 bases). This TCR was sampled from a male donor with early-stage non-small cell lung cancer. Sequenced material: normal lung tissue next to the tumor, taken at surgery. The chain's CDR3 is CASNAGGRAQHF. In nucleotides, the CDR3 is TGTGCCAGCAATGCGGGGGGGAGAGCCCAGCATTTT.